These T cell receptor beta chains were read from a single sample in a study of blood T cell repertoires in COVID-19. The repertoire was sequenced with immunoSEQ multiplex PCR; TCRdb's copy has only in-frame clones and lacks some. The sample holds some 5,600 clones, roughly 83% seen once. The source material was peripheral blood. The receptors here all came from a human donor in a cohort sampled during active COVID-19. Both conserved end residues are part of each CDR3. Each record gives: V gene, clone size, D gene, J gene, CDR3 DNA, CDR3 protein. A D gene is named only where the DNA matches it firmly. Expanded clones get a size class; other rows say once, few or many, or leave the size out.

V gene: TRBV6-5
clone size: .
D gene: TRBD2
J gene: TRBJ2-3
CDR3 DNA: TGTGCCAGCAGAGGACTAGCGGGAAATACGCAGTATTTT
CDR3 protein: CASRGLAGNTQYF

V gene: TRBV6-1
clone size: .
D gene: .
J gene: TRBJ2-6
CDR3 DNA: TGTGCCAGCAGTGAACAGGGGTCTGGGGCCAACGTCCTGACTTTC
CDR3 protein: CASSEQGSGANVLTF

V gene: TRBV28
clone size: .
D gene: TRBD2
J gene: TRBJ2-3
CDR3 DNA: TGTGCCAGCAGTTTTCCCTTAGCGGGAGGGCCCTCGGCAGATACGCAGTATTTT
CDR3 protein: CASSFPLAGGPSADTQYF

V gene: TRBV29-1
clone size: .
D gene: TRBD1
J gene: TRBJ2-1
CDR3 DNA: TGCAGCGTTGATCAGACAGGGTCGTTCGGGGAGCAGTTCTTC
CDR3 protein: CSVDQTGSFGEQFF

V gene: TRBV28
clone size: .
D gene: TRBD2
J gene: TRBJ2-7
CDR3 DNA: TGTGCCAGCAGTTTTTTTCGGACTAGCTCCTACGAGCAGTACTTC
CDR3 protein: CASSFFRTSSYEQYF

V gene: TRBV7-8
clone size: .
D gene: .
J gene: TRBJ1-5
CDR3 DNA: TGTGCCAGCAGCCTAAGGGGAAACCGCAATCAGCCCCAGCATTTT
CDR3 protein: CASSLRGNRNQPQHF

V gene: TRBV13
clone size: .
D gene: TRBD1
J gene: TRBJ1-6
CDR3 DNA: TGTGCCAGCAGCTTAGCCGGGACAGTTAATTCACCCCTCCACTTT
CDR3 protein: CASSLAGTVNSPLHF

V gene: TRBV5-1
clone size: .
D gene: .
J gene: TRBJ2-7
CDR3 DNA: TGCGCCAGCAGCCGAGGGCCCCGGGCCCACGAGCAGTACTTC
CDR3 protein: CASSRGPRAHEQYF

V gene: TRBV11-3
clone size: .
D gene: TRBD2
J gene: TRBJ2-7
CDR3 DNA: TGTGCCAGCAGCTTAGGTCCGGGGGGGCCTTACGAGCAGTACTTC
CDR3 protein: CASSLGPGGPYEQYF

V gene: TRBV19
clone size: few
D gene: .
J gene: TRBJ1-5
CDR3 DNA: TGTGCCACCCAAGAACGGCTTAGCACTAGCAATCAGCCCCAGCATTTT
CDR3 protein: CATQERLSTSNQPQHF

V gene: TRBV7-2
clone size: few
D gene: TRBD1
J gene: TRBJ1-5
CDR3 DNA: TGTGCCAGCAGTCCCGGGACAGGGGGCCCATTTAGCAATCAGCCCCAGCATTTT
CDR3 protein: CASSPGTGGPFSNQPQHF

V gene: TRBV7-3
clone size: .
D gene: TRBD1
J gene: TRBJ1-1
CDR3 DNA: TGTGCCAGCAGCTTAATTGATCAGGGGGAGGAAGACACTGAAGCTTTCTTT
CDR3 protein: CASSLIDQGEEDTEAFF

V gene: TRBV6-5
clone size: once
D gene: TRBD1
J gene: TRBJ2-2
CDR3 DNA: TGTGCCAGCAATCCAGGGGGCATAATCACCGGGGAGCTGTTTTTT
CDR3 protein: CASNPGGIITGELFF

V gene: TRBV28
clone size: .
D gene: .
J gene: TRBJ1-1
CDR3 DNA: TGTGCCAGCAGTTTAAGGTCCAGCGGGGAAGCTTTCTTT
CDR3 protein: CASSLRSSGEAFF

V gene: TRBV7-2
clone size: once
D gene: .
J gene: TRBJ2-1
CDR3 DNA: TGTGCCAGCAGCCCCATGAGCTCCTACAATGAGCAGTTCTTC
CDR3 protein: CASSPMSSYNEQFF

V gene: TRBV30
clone size: .
D gene: .
J gene: TRBJ2-7
CDR3 DNA: TGTGCCCGGGGACTGAGCTACGAGCAGTACTTC
CDR3 protein: CARGLSYEQYF

V gene: TRBV5-1
clone size: .
D gene: .
J gene: TRBJ2-2
CDR3 DNA: TGCGCCAGCAGCTTGTCGACAGACACCGGGGAGCTGTTTTTT
CDR3 protein: CASSLSTDTGELFF

V gene: TRBV25-1
clone size: few
D gene: TRBD2
J gene: TRBJ2-1
CDR3 DNA: TGTGCCAGCAGTGGGTATCCGAGCGGGAGAAAAAACAATGAGCAGTTCTTC
CDR3 protein: CASSGYPSGRKNNEQFF

V gene: TRBV5-1
clone size: .
D gene: .
J gene: TRBJ2-4
CDR3 DNA: TGCGCCAGTAGAGGTTCTTTAGCCAAAAACATTCAGTACTTC
CDR3 protein: CASRGSLAKNIQYF

V gene: TRBV19
clone size: .
D gene: .
J gene: TRBJ2-3
CDR3 DNA: TGTGCCAGTAGTCGGGGAGAGTGGAGAGATACGCAGTATTTT
CDR3 protein: CASSRGEWRDTQYF

V gene: TRBV6-2/TRBV6-3
clone size: .
D gene: .
J gene: TRBJ2-1
CDR3 DNA: TGTGCCAGCAGTTACGAGCAGTCGGGCTACAATGAGCAGTTCTTC
CDR3 protein: CASSYEQSGYNEQFF

V gene: TRBV27
clone size: .
D gene: TRBD2
J gene: TRBJ2-7
CDR3 DNA: TGTGCCAGCAGTCGCACCGGGACTAGCGGGAGACATCAGTACTTC
CDR3 protein: CASSRTGTSGRHQYF

V gene: TRBV28
clone size: once
D gene: TRBD1
J gene: TRBJ1-2
CDR3 DNA: TGTGCCAGCAGTTTGACAGGGCGGGGTGGCTACACCTTC
CDR3 protein: CASSLTGRGGYTF

V gene: TRBV27
clone size: few
D gene: .
J gene: TRBJ2-2
CDR3 DNA: TGTGCCAGCAGTCCTCTAGGTTTGCGGATGAACACCGGGGAGCTGTTTTTT
CDR3 protein: CASSPLGLRMNTGELFF

V gene: TRBV25-1
clone size: .
D gene: TRBD2
J gene: TRBJ2-2
CDR3 DNA: TGTGCCAGCAGTAATTCTCTTAGCGGGAGGGAGCACACCGGGGAGCTGTTTTTT
CDR3 protein: CASSNSLSGREHTGELFF

V gene: TRBV5-1
clone size: .
D gene: .
J gene: TRBJ2-1
CDR3 DNA: TGCGCCAGCAGCTTGGAGGAGAGGTCCTACAATGAGCAGTTCTTC
CDR3 protein: CASSLEERSYNEQFF

V gene: TRBV3-1/TRBV3-2
clone size: .
D gene: TRBD1
J gene: TRBJ2-2
CDR3 DNA: TGTGCCAGCAGCCCGGACCCGGGACAGGGTGAGGGGAACACCGGGGAGCTGTTTTTT
CDR3 protein: CASSPDPGQGEGNTGELFF

V gene: TRBV7-2
clone size: large
D gene: .
J gene: TRBJ2-2
CDR3 DNA: TGTGCCAGCAGCTTCGGCATTAAAGCGACGAACACCGGGGAGCTGTTTTTT
CDR3 protein: CASSFGIKATNTGELFF

V gene: TRBV20-1
clone size: .
D gene: .
J gene: TRBJ1-1
CDR3 DNA: TGCAGTGCTAGAGTGGCCGGGGGAGCTTTCTTT
CDR3 protein: CSARVAGGAFF

V gene: TRBV28
clone size: once
D gene: .
J gene: TRBJ1-6
CDR3 DNA: TGTGCCAGCAGCCTCTCCGGGAAGTCACCCCTCCACTTT
CDR3 protein: CASSLSGKSPLHF

V gene: TRBV5-1
clone size: .
D gene: TRBD1
J gene: TRBJ2-7
CDR3 DNA: TGCGCCAGCAGCCCCGGGACAGTCTCCTACGAGCAGTACTTC
CDR3 protein: CASSPGTVSYEQYF

V gene: TRBV19
clone size: .
D gene: .
J gene: TRBJ1-5
CDR3 DNA: TGTGCCAGTCATAAACAAGACTTCAATCAGCCCCAGCATTTT
CDR3 protein: CASHKQDFNQPQHF

V gene: TRBV7-9
clone size: .
D gene: TRBD1
J gene: TRBJ1-2
CDR3 DNA: TGTGCCAGCAGCCGGACAGGGAACAACTATGGCTACACCTTC
CDR3 protein: CASSRTGNNYGYTF

V gene: TRBV27
clone size: .
D gene: .
J gene: TRBJ1-2
CDR3 DNA: TGTGCCAGCACGCCCCAGTCGGGGGGACGAGGCTACACCTTC
CDR3 protein: CASTPQSGGRGYTF

V gene: TRBV6-6
clone size: .
D gene: .
J gene: TRBJ2-3
CDR3 DNA: TGTGCCAGTCGGGCAGATACGCAGTATTTT
CDR3 protein: CASRADTQYF

V gene: TRBV7-3
clone size: .
D gene: TRBD1
J gene: TRBJ2-4
CDR3 DNA: TGTGCCAGCAGCCTAGACAGGGATTCCAAAAACATTCAGTACTTC
CDR3 protein: CASSLDRDSKNIQYF

V gene: TRBV6-2/TRBV6-3
clone size: .
D gene: .
J gene: TRBJ2-1
CDR3 DNA: TGTGCCAGCAGTTACAGTCCAGGGGGGAATGAGCAGTTCTTC
CDR3 protein: CASSYSPGGNEQFF

V gene: TRBV21-1
clone size: .
D gene: .
J gene: TRBJ2-1
CDR3 DNA: TGTGCCAGCAGCAAAAGGCCCATAGCGGGACAGTTTTACAATGAGCAGTTCTTC
CDR3 protein: CASSKRPIAGQFYNEQFF

V gene: TRBV6-5
clone size: .
D gene: .
J gene: TRBJ2-1
CDR3 DNA: TGTGCCAGCAGCCTCGTCTGGGCGGGATTGAATGAGCAGTTCTTC
CDR3 protein: CASSLVWAGLNEQFF